The 26 T cell receptor beta chains presented below share a single source sample, sequenced in a study of T-cell reconstitution after alpha-beta-depleted transplantation in children. The TCRbeta library was prepared with unique molecular identifiers. Via MiXCR, TCRdb re-called the PCR reads, giving one row per CDR3 protein. The sample lists some 200,000 distinct CDR3 sequences, under 9.5% occurring once. Here the sequenced sample was PBMCs from the stem cell graft donor, taken from the stem cell graft. These TCRs come from a human donor who donated a stem cell graft to a child with acute lymphoblastic leukemia.

Remarks on this clonotype: This sequence may be a read error, since a much larger clone differs from it by one base. V gene TRBV28 combines with J gene TRBJ1-1; 7 bases fit TRBD1. V trimming: 2 bases; J trimming: 0 bases; junction bases outside the gene matches: 3. Germline V gene lookup returns CDR1 MDHEN and CDR2 SYDVKM. This CDR3 comprises 15 residues. The CDR3 protein is CASSLMDRLNTEAFF. DNA for the CDR3: TGTGCCAGCAGTTTAATGGACAGGTTGAACACTGAAGCTTTCTTT.

This clonotype came up many times. The chain uses TRBV6-2 or TRBV6-3 and TRBJ2-2, with no clear D. V dropped 8 bases and J dropped 2 bases, with 3 bases sitting between them. The germline V gene encodes CDR1 MNHEY and CDR2 SVGEGT. CDR3 length equals 11 residues. The CDR3 DNA follows: TGTGCCAGCCGAAACACCGGGGAGCTGTTTTTT. It is translated as CASRNTGELFF.

This clonotype was observed a few times. This chain joins TRBV6-5 and TRBJ1-1; D remains unclear. The V gene's germline CDR1 is MNHEY and CDR2 SVGAGI. The V end lost 6 bases, the J end lost 5 bases, and 7 bases lay between the germline ends. CDR3 length equals 11 residues. In DNA, the CDR3 is TGTGCCAGCAGCTATCAGACTGAAGCTTTCTTT. Its protein product is CASSYQTEAFF.

Comment on this clonotype: One end of the junction fails to match germline, which may point to a read error. The chain uses TRBV10-2 and TRBJ2-2, with D perhaps TRBD2 (5 bases). The germline CDR1 and CDR2 sequences are WSHSY and SAAADI. The CDR3 contains 16 residues. As DNA, the CDR3 is TGCGCCAGCAGTGGGCTGTTTAACCTGAACACCGGGGAGTTGTTTTTT. This sequence encodes CASSGLFNLNTGELFF.

This clonotype has only a few counts. The chain couples TRBV12-3 or TRBV12-4 to TRBJ2-3; 9 bases line up with TRBD2. The CDR3 is 17 amino acids. The V and J ends lost 2 bases and 0 bases, in that order; junction bases with no gene match: 6. The CDR3 nucleotides read TGTGCCAGCAGTTTAAGGTTAGCGGGGGCCAGCACAGATACGCAGTATTTT. It translates to CASSLRLAGASTDTQYF.

The chain combines TRBV5-1 with TRBJ2-5; D gene ambiguous. This CDR3 contains 13 residues. Germline lookup yields CDR1 SGHRS and CDR2 YFSETQ. V dropped 2 bases and J dropped 5 bases, with 10 bases sitting between them. The CDR3 region is CASSFGNSETQYF. The CDR3 DNA follows: TGCGCCAGCAGCTTTGGTAATTCCGAGACCCAGTACTTC.

This clonotype has a count of ten or more. The V and J genes are TRBV6-2 or TRBV6-3 and TRBJ2-3; D is undetermined. Germline V gives CDR1 MNHEY, CDR2 SVGEGT. The V and J ends lost 2 bases and 0 bases respectively, with 6 bases between them. The CDR3 loop spans 14 amino acids. In nucleotides, the CDR3 is TGTGCCAGCAGTTACCCGGACAGCACAGATACGCAGTATTTT. Residues: CASSYPDSTDTQYF.

There are many counts of this clonotype. The genes are TRBV29-1 and TRBJ1-5; D unclear. The CDR3 spans 14 residues. Germline V gives CDR1 SQVTM, CDR2 ANQGSEA. V lost 6 bases to trimming and J lost 0 bases, with 12 bases between them. The CDR3 DNA reads TGCAGCGTCCCAGAGGCGGATAGCAATCAGCCCCAGCATTTT. Protein: CSVPEADSNQPQHF.

The chain is built from TRBV7-2 and TRBJ2-7; D possibly corresponds to TRBD2 (5 bases). The CDR3 has 14 amino acids. Trimming removed 4 bases at V and 3 bases at J, with 13 bases between. Germline V gene sequence: CDR1 SGHTA, CDR2 FQGNSA. The CDR3 nucleotides are TGTGCCAGCAGCTCTACCAACCGGGGCTACGAGCAGTACTTC. This codes for CASSSTNRGYEQYF.

The rearrangement uses TRBV6-1 and TRBJ2-4; 7 bases map to TRBD1. This CDR3 spans 14 amino acids. Trimming removed 7 bases from V and 0 bases from J; junction bases left unmatched: 3. CDR1 MNHNS and CDR2 SASEGT come from the germline V gene. The CDR3 region has the DNA TGTGCCAGCACCAGGGGGTCAGCCAAAAACATTCAGTACTTC. This encodes CASTRGSAKNIQYF.

The chain links TRBV9 to TRBJ1-2, with D unclear. Germline V gives CDR1 SGDLS, CDR2 YYNGEE. The germline V and J ends were trimmed by 6 bases and 10 bases, with 22 bases remaining between them. The CDR3 extends over 14 amino acids. CDR3 in amino acids: CASMRAPAAVPYTF. The CDR3 nucleotides are TGTGCCAGCATGAGGGCGCCAGCTGCCGTGCCCTACACCTTC.

This clonotype was picked up many times. This sequence joins TRBV18 and TRBJ2-3; 9 nucleotides align to TRBD2. The J segment lost 6 bases and the V segment lost 0 bases, leaving 4 bases of the junction unmatched. CDR3 size: 15 residues. Germline V gene data show CDR1 as KGHSH and CDR2 as LQKENI. The CDR3 reads CASSPPASGVDTQYF. CDR3 bases: TGTGCCAGCTCACCACCGGCTAGCGGGGTGGATACGCAGTATTTT.

The chain joins TRBV12-3 or TRBV12-4 to TRBJ2-2; possible D gene TRBD2, 7 bases. The CDR3 is 13 amino acids. V lost 7 bases and J lost 7, with 13 bases in between. The CDR3 loop is CASKGGTIGELFF. For the CDR3, the DNA is TGTGCCAGCAAGGGAGGGACAATCGGGGAGCTGTTTTTT.

Ten or more counts support this clonotype. The rearrangement links TRBV27 to TRBJ2-5; D not certain. This CDR3 has 14 amino acids. V lost 0 bases to trimming and J lost 5 bases, with 10 bases between them. CDR1 and CDR2 from the germline V gene are MNHEY and SMNVEV (reference sequence). The CDR3: CASSLSIALETQYF. CDR3 DNA sequence: TGTGCCAGCAGTTTATCGATTGCACTGGAGACCCAGTACTTC.

This clonotype came up many times. This chain joins TRBV7-9 and TRBJ1-2; D is undetermined. The CDR3 has 12 residues. The V gene lost 2 bases and the J gene lost 2 bases, with 3 bases spanning the gap. The germline CDR1 and CDR2 sequences are SEHNR and FQNEAQ (reference sequence). CDR3 sequence reads: CASSLQNYGYTF. The CDR3 region has the DNA TGTGCCAGCAGCTTACAGAACTATGGCTACACCTTC. Combining the CDR3 with reference TRBV7-9 and TRBJ1-2 gives the whole variable domain DTGVSQNPRHKITKRGQNVTFRCDPISEHNRLYWYRQTLGQGPEFLTYFQNEAQLEKSRLLSDRFSAERPKGSFSTLEIQRTEQGDSAMYLCASSLQNYGYTFGSGTRLTVV.

This clonotype has more than one count but fewer than ten. The chain joins TRBV12-3 or TRBV12-4 to TRBJ2-3; unclear D gene. This CDR3 region has 14 residues. V shed 2 bases and J shed 4 bases, with 10 bases lying between them. This chain's CDR3 is CASSLLLDSDTQYF. The DNA of the CDR3 is TGTGCCAGCAGTTTACTGCTAGATTCAGATACGCAGTATTTT.

This clonotype showed up many times. The chain employs TRBV6-5 and TRBJ1-1; a possible D gene is TRBD1 (5 bases). CDR1 and CDR2 from the germline V gene are MNHEY and SVGAGI. Trimming took 3 bases from V and 0 from J, leaving 8 bases between them. The length of the CDR3 is 14 residues. Here the CDR3 DNA reads TGTGCCAGCAGTTATAGACAGATGAACACTGAAGCTTTCTTT. It yields the protein CASSYRQMNTEAFF.

This clonotype was counted a few times. The V gene is TRBV5-1, the J gene TRBJ2-3, with D possibly matching TRBD1 (6 bases). The V end lost 1 base, the J end lost 2 bases, and 11 bases lay between the germline ends. This CDR3 has 15 residues. Germline values: CDR1 SGHRS, CDR2 YFSETQ. In DNA, the CDR3 is TGCGCCAGCAGCTTGTGGGACACCGACACAGATACGCAGTATTTT. It yields the protein CASSLWDTDTDTQYF.

In its sample, this clonotype was seen a few times. V and J are TRBV5-1 and TRBJ2-7, with D uncertain. V was pared by 1 base and J by 0 bases, with 5 bases between. The germline V gene has CDR1 SGHRS and CDR2 YFSETQ. The CDR3 contains 13 residues. The CDR3 loop reads CASSLRVSYEQYF. In nucleotides, the CDR3 is TGCGCCAGCAGCTTGAGGGTCTCCTACGAGCAGTACTTC.

The rearrangement uses TRBV2 and TRBJ1-4, with D tentatively TRBD1 (5 bases). The V end lost 1 base, the J end lost 8 bases, and 17 bases lay between the germline ends. The CDR3 spans 16 residues. Germline CDR1 SNHLY, CDR2 FYNNEI. The CDR3 loop reads CASSEGTLGQGEKLFF. For the CDR3, the DNA is TGTGCCAGCAGTGAAGGCACCCTGGGGCAGGGCGAAAAACTGTTTTTT.

The chain has TRBV7-8 and TRBJ1-6, with D unresolved. The V end was cut by 1 base, the J end by 7 bases, with 8 bases between. The germline CDR1 and CDR2 sequences are SGHVS and FQNEAQ. This CDR3 region has 14 residues. CDR3 region: CASSLGRANSPLHF. The CDR3 coding sequence is TGTGCCAGCAGCTTAGGTCGGGCGAATTCACCCCTCCACTTT.

This clonotype was counted only a few times. This chain connects TRBV20-1 to TRBJ1-1, with D uncertain. V lost 1 base and J lost 1, with 10 bases in between. The CDR3 covers 14 residues. Germline V gene lookup returns CDR1 DFQATT and CDR2 SNEGSKA (reference sequence). CDR3 protein: CSARVGNGNTEAFF. The CDR3 DNA sequence: TGCAGTGCTAGAGTAGGCAATGGGAACACTGAAGCTTTCTTT.

This clonotype has only a few counts. V and J are TRBV7-8 and TRBJ2-1, with 8 nucleotides matching TRBD1. CDR3 size: 15 residues. Trimming removed 5 bases from V and 7 bases from J; junction bases left unmatched: 10. Germline assignment: CDR1 SGHVS and CDR2 FQNEAQ. CDR3 region: CASSPRRGRVNEQFF. The CDR3 coding sequence is TGTGCCAGCAGCCCCCGCAGGGGGCGGGTGAATGAGCAGTTCTTC.

This clonotype was picked up many times. The rearrangement joins TRBV5-5 to TRBJ1-5; D is uncertain. Trimming pared 0 bases from V and 0 bases from J, leaving 7 bases between. The CDR3 runs to 15 residues. The germline gives CDR1 SGHKS, CDR2 YYEKEE (reference sequence). The CDR3 spells CASSLVAYSNQPQHF. The CDR3 DNA reads TGTGCCAGCAGCTTGGTGGCATATAGCAATCAGCCCCAGCATTTT.

This clonotype was picked up many times. V gene TRBV6-2 or TRBV6-3 combines with J gene TRBJ1-1; D may be TRBD1 (6 bases). V lost 0 bases and J lost 5, with 13 bases in between. The germline CDR1 and CDR2 sequences are MNHEY and SVGEGT. The CDR3 length is 15 residues. DNA of the CDR3: TGTGCCAGCAGTTACTCACGGACAGCTTTAACTGAAGCTTTCTTT. Its translation: CASSYSRTALTEAFF.

A few counts support this clonotype. The rearrangement links TRBV5-1 to TRBJ1-5; D may be TRBD1 (6 bases). There are 14 residues in the CDR3. Trimming took 4 bases from V and 8 from J, leaving 16 bases between them. The germline V gene has CDR1 SGHRS and CDR2 YFSETQ. DNA of the CDR3: TGCGCCAGCAGCCCAGGCGGGGGGCGGGAGCCCCAGCATTTT. Its translation is CASSPGGGREPQHF.